The rows below give T cell receptor beta chains drawn from one sample of a study of technical replicates of blood from a handful of donors. The protocol was immunoSEQ multiplex PCR, while the TCRdb copy is restricted to in-frame clones and leaves out a portion. Of tens of thousands of clones in the sample, more than 85% are singletons; the top ten hold under 0.35%. Material: T cells isolated from PBMCs. The receptors come from a human donor in good health. CDR3s include the opening cysteine and the closing phenylalanine or tryptophan. A D gene is named only where the DNA matches it firmly. A row's size may be missing; if present it is once, few, many or a size class.

V	size	D	J	CDR3	DNA
TRBV9	NA	NA	TRBJ2-7	CASSAGYTLYEQYF	TGTGCCAGCAGCGCAGGCTATACGCTGTACGAGCAGTACTTC
TRBV9	NA	NA	TRBJ2-5	CASSPGLLEETQYF	TGTGCCAGCAGCCCGGGACTCCTTGAAGAGACCCAGTACTTC
TRBV5-4	NA	NA	TRBJ2-1	CASSRDNSYNEQFF	TGTGCCAGCAGCCGGGATAACTCCTACAATGAGCAGTTCTTC
TRBV5-1	NA	NA	TRBJ2-7	CASSLVGRGAPYEQYF	TGCGCCAGCAGCTTGGTAGGCAGGGGGGCTCCCTACGAGCAGTACTTC
TRBV27	once	NA	TRBJ1-4	CASSPRPSLPAGKLFF	TGTGCCAGCAGTCCGCGCCCCAGTTTGCCAGCCGGGAAACTGTTTTTT
TRBV7-2	NA	TRBD2	TRBJ2-5	CASSFPTSGRETQYF	TGTGCCAGCAGCTTCCCGACTAGCGGGAGGGAGACCCAGTACTTC
TRBV6-6	NA	NA	TRBJ1-1	CASSALDRDTEAFF	TGTGCCAGCAGCGCTCTGGACAGAGACACTGAAGCTTTCTTT
TRBV19	NA	TRBD1	TRBJ1-1	CASSFSGTGSYMNTEAFF	TGTGCCAGTAGTTTTTCCGGGACAGGGAGTTACATGAACACTGAAGCTTTCTTT
TRBV13	NA	NA	TRBJ1-3	CASSLNSGNTIYF	TGTGCCAGCAGCCTTAACTCTGGAAACACCATATATTTT
TRBV19	NA	TRBD1	TRBJ1-4	CASSSTGSTNEKLFF	TGTGCCAGTAGTTCGACAGGGTCAACTAATGAAAAACTGTTTTTT
TRBV7-2	NA	NA	TRBJ1-2	CASSQGFYGYTF	TGTGCCAGCAGCCAGGGGTTTTATGGCTACACCTTC
TRBV5-1	NA	NA	TRBJ2-2	CASRGGRPTPNTGELFF	TGCGCCAGCAGGGGGGGGCGGCCCACCCCCAACACCGGGGAGCTGTTTTTT
TRBV15	NA	TRBD1	TRBJ2-7	CATSYGTGEDEQYF	TGTGCCACCAGCTACGGGACAGGGGAGGACGAGCAGTACTTC
TRBV18	NA	NA	TRBJ1-5	CASSPGGDNQPQHF	TGTGCCAGCTCACCGGGGGGGGACAATCAGCCCCAGCATTTT
TRBV25-1	NA	NA	TRBJ1-5	CASSEEGNGQPQHF	TGTGCCAGCAGTGAAGAGGGTAACGGGCAGCCCCAGCATTTT
TRBV5-1	NA	NA	TRBJ1-6	CASSPDRRPLHF	TGCGCCAGCAGCCCCGACAGGAGACCCCTCCACTTT
TRBV5-1	NA	NA	TRBJ2-7	CASSLIGGEQYF	TGCGCCAGCAGCTTGATCGGGGGAGAGCAGTACTTC
TRBV6-1	NA	NA	TRBJ1-1	CASSPGGIPEAFF	TGTGCCAGCAGTCCCGGAGGGATACCTGAAGCTTTCTTT
TRBV9	NA	TRBD1	TRBJ2-1	CASSPDRGGEQFF	TGTGCCAGCAGCCCGGACAGGGGTGGTGAGCAGTTCTTC